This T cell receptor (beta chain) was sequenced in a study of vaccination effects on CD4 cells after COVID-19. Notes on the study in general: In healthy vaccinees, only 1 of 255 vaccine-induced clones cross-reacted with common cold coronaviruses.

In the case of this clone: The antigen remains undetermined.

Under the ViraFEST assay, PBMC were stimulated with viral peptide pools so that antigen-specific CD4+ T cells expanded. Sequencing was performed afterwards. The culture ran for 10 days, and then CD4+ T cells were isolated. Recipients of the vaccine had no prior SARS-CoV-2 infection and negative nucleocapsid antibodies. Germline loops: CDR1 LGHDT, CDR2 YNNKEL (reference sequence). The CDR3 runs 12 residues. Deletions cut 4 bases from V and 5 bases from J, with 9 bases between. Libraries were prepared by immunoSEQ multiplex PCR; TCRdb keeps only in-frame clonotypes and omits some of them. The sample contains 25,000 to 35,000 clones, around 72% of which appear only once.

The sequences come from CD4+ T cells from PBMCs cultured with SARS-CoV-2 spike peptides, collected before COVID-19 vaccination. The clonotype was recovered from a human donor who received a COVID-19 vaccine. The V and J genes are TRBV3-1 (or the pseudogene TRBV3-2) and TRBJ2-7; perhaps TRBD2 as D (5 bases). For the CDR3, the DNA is TGTGCCAGCAGCCTCGGGGTAAACGAGCAGTACTTC. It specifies CASSLGVNEQYF.